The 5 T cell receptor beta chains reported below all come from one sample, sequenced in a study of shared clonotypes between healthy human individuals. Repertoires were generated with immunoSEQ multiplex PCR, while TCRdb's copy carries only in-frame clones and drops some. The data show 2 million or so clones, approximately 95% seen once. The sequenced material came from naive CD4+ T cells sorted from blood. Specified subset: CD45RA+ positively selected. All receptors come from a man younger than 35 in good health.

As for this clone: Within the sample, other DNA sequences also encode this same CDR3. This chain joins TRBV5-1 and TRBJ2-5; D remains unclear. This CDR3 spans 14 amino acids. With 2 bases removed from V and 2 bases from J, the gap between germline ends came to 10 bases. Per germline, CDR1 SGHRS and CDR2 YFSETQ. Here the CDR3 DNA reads TGCGCCAGCAGCTTCGGCGGCAGTCAAGAGACCCAGTACTTC. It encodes CASSFGGSQETQYF. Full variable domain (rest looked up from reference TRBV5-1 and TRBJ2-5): KAGVTQTPRYLIKTRGQQVTLSCSPISGHRSVSWYQQTPGQGLQFLFEYFSETQRNKGNFPGRFSGRQFSNSRSEMNVSTLELGDSALYLCASSFGGSQETQYFGPGTRLLVL.

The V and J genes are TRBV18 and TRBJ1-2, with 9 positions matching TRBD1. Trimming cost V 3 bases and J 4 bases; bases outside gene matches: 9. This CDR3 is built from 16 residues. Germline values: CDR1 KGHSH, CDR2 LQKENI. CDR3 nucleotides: TGTGCCAGCTCACCGGACAGGGGCGCTACCTCCTATGGCTACACCTTC. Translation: CASSPDRGATSYGYTF.

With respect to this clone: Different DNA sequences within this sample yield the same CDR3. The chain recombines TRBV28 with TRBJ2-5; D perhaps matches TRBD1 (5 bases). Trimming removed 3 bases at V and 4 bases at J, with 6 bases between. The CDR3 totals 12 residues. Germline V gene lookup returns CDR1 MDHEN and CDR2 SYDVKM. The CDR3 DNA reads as TGTGCCAGCAGTTTGCAGGGAGAGACCCAGTACTTC. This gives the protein CASSLQGETQYF.

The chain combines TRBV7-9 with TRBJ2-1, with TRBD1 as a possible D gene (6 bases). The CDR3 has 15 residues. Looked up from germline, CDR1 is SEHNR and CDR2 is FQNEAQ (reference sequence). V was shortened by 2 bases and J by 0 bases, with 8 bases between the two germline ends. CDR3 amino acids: CASSLRGNSYNEQFF. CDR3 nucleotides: TGTGCCAGCAGCTTAAGGGGGAACTCCTACAATGAGCAGTTCTTC.

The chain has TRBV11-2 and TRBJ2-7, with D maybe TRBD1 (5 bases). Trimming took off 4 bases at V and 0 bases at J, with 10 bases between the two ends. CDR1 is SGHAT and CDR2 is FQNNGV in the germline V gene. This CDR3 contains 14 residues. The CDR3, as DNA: TGTGCCAGCAGCTACGACAGACTCTCCTACGAGCAGTACTTC. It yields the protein CASSYDRLSYEQYF.